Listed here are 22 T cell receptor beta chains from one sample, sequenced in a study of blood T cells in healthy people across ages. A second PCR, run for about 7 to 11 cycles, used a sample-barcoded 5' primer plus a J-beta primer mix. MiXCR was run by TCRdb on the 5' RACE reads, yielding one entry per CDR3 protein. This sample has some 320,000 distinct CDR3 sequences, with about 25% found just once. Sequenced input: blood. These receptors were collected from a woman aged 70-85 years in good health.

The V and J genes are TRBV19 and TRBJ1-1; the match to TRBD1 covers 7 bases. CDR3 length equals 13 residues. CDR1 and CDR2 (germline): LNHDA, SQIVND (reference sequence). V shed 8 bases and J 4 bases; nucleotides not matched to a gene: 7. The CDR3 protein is CASWRGGGTEAFF. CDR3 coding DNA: TGTGCCAGTTGGCGAGGGGGCGGCACTGAAGCTTTCTTT. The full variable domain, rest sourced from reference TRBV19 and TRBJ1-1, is DGGITQSPKYLFRKEGQNVTLSCEQNLNHDAMYWYRQDPGQGLRLIYYSQIVNDFQKGDIAEGYSVSREKKESFPLTVTSAQKNPTAFYLCASWRGGGTEAFFGQGTRLTVV.

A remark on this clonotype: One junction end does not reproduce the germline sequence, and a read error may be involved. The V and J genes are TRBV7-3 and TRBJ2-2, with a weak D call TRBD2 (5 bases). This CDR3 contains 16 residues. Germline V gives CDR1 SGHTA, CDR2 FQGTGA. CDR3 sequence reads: CASSPRPGINTGEPFF. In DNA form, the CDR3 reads TGTGCCAGCAGCCCACGCCCGGGGATAAACACCGGGGAGCCGTTTTTT.

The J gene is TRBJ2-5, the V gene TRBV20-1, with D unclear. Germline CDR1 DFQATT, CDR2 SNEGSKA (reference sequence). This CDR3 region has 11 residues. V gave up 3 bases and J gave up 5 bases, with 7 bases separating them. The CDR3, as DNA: TGCAGTGCTAGGATGTTGGAGACCCAGTACTTC. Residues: CSARMLETQYF.

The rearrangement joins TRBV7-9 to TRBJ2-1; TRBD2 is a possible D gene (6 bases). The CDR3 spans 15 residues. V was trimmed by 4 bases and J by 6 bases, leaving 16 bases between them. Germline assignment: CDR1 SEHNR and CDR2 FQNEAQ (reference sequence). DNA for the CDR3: TGTGCCAGCAGCTCGACTAGAATGCCCTCCAATGAGCAGTTCTTC. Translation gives CASSSTRMPSNEQFF.

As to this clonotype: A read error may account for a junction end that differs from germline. The CDR3 loop reads CASSQDRWGGLNGDF. The CDR3 DNA is TGTGCCAGCAGCCAAGATAGGTGGGGGGGCCTTAACGGAGACTTC. This chain links TRBV3-1 with TRBJ2-5, with a tentative D call TRBD2 (7 bases). The CDR3 runs to 15 residues. Germline lookup yields CDR1 LGHDT and CDR2 YNNKEL (reference sequence).

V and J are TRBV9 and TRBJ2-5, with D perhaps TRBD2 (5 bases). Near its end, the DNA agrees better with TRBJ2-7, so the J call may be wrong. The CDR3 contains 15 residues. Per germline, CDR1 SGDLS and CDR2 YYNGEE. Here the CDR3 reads CASSISGAQSYEQYF. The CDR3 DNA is TGTGCCAGCAGCATCAGCGGAGCTCAGAGCTACGAGCAGTACTTC.

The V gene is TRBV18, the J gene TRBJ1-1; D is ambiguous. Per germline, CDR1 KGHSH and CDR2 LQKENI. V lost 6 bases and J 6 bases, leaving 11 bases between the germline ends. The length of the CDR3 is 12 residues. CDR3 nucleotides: TGTGCCAGCTCGCTCACGGGCCCTGAAGCTTTCTTT. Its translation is CASSLTGPEAFF.

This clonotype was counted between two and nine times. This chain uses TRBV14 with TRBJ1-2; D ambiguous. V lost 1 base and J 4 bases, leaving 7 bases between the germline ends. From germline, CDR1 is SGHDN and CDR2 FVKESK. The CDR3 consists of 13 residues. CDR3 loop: CASSQGVLYGYTF. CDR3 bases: TGTGCCAGCAGCCAAGGGGTTCTCTATGGCTACACCTTC.

CDR3 region: CASSPDRLGYGYTF. In DNA, the CDR3 is TGTGCCAGCAGTCCCGACAGGCTAGGTTATGGCTACACCTTC. This chain links TRBV7-2 with TRBJ1-2; possible D gene TRBD1, 6 bases. The CDR3 loop spans 14 amino acids. Trimming removed 6 bases from V and 5 bases from J, with 16 bases in between. Germline V gene sequence: CDR1 SGHTA, CDR2 FQGNSA.

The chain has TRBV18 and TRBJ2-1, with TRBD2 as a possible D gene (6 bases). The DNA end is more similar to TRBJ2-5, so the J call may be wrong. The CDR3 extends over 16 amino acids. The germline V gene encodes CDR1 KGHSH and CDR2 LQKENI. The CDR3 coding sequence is TGTGCCAGCTCACCGAACGCTCAACGACGGGGGGAGACCCAGTACTTC. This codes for CASSPNAQRRGETQYF.

CDR3 residues: CASSLAGRWSNTEAFF. The CDR3 DNA reads as TGTGCCAGCAGCTTGGCAGGGAGGTGGTCGAACACTGAAGCTTTCTTT. The chain has TRBV5-6 and TRBJ1-1; the D gene is possibly TRBD1 (5 bases). V lost 0 bases, J lost 1 base, and 13 bases lay in between. The CDR3 is 16 residues long. Per germline, CDR1 SGHDT and CDR2 YYEEEE.

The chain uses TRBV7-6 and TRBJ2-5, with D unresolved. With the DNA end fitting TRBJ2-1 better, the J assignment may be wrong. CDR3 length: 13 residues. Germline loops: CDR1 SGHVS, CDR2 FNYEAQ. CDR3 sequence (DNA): TGTGCCAGCAGCTTAGAACCCCGCAATGAGCAGTTCTTC. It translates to CASSLEPRNEQFF.

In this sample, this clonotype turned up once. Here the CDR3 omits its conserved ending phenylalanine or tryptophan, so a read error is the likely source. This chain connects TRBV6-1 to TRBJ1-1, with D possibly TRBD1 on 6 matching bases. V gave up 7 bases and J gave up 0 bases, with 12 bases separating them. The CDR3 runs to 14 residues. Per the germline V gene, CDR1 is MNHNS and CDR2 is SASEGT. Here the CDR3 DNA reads TGTGCCAGCACGAGGGGGTCTCTGAACACTGAAGCTTTCCTT. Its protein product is CASTRGSLNTEAFL.

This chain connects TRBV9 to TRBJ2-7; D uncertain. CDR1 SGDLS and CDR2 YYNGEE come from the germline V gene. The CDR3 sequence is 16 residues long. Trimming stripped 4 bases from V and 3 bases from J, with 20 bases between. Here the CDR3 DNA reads TGTGCCAGCAGCCCAACGGCCCCAACTACAGTCTACGAGCAGTACTTC. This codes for CASSPTAPTTVYEQYF.

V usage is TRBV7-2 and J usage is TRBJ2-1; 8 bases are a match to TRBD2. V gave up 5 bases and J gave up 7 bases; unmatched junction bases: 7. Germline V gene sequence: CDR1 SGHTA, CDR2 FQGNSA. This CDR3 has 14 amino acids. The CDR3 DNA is TGTGCCAGCAGCCACCCAACGGGGGGGAATGAGCAGTTCTTC. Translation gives CASSHPTGGNEQFF.

The CDR3 here is CASSFQSYEQYF. The CDR3 region has the DNA TGTGCCAGCAGTTTTCAAAGCTACGAGCAGTACTTC. The rearrangement joins TRBV28 to TRBJ2-7; unclear D gene. This CDR3 has 12 amino acids. The V end lost 3 bases, the J end lost 3 bases, and 6 bases lay between the germline ends. Germline values: CDR1 MDHEN, CDR2 SYDVKM.

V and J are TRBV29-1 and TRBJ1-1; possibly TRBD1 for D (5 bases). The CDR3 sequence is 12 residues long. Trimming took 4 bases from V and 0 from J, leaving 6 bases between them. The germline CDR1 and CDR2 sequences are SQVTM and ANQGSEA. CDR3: CSVGRVNTEAFF. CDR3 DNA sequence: TGCAGCGTTGGCAGGGTGAACACTGAAGCTTTCTTT.

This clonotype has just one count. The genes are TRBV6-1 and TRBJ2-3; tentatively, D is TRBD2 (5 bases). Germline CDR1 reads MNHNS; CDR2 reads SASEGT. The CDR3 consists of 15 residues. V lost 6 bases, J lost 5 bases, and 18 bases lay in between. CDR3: CASSGIGSFLDTQYF. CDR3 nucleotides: TGTGCCAGCAGCGGGATAGGGTCCTTTTTAGATACGCAGTATTTT.

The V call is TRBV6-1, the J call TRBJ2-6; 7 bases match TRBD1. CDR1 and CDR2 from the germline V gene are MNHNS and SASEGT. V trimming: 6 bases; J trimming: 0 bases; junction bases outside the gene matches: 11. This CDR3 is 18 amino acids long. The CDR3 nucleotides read TGTGCCAGCAGCACCCGGGACAGTTTCTTCTCTGGGGCCAACGTCCTGACTTTC. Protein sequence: CASSTRDSFFSGANVLTF.

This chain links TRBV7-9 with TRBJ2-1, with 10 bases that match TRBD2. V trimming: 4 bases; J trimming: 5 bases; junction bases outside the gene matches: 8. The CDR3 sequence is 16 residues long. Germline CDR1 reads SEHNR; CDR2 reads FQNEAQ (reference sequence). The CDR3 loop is CASSSQTSGNDNEQFF. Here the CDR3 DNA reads TGTGCCAGCAGCTCCCAAACTAGCGGGAACGACAATGAGCAGTTCTTC.

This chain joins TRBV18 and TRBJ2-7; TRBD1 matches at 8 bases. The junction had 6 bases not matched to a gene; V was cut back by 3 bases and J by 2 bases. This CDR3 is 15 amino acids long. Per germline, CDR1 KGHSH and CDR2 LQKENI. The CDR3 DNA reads TGTGCCAGCTCACCCTCGAGACAGGGGCCCTACGAGCAGTACTTC. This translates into CASSPSRQGPYEQYF.

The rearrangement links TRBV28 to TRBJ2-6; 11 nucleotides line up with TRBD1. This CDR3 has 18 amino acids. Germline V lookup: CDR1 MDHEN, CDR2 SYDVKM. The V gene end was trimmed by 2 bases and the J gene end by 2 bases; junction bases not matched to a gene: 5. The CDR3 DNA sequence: TGTGCCAGCAGTTTACCGGGACAGGGGGTCGCTGGGGCCAACGTCCTGACTTTC. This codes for CASSLPGQGVAGANVLTF.